This T cell receptor (beta chain) was captured in a study of tumor-infiltrating lymphocytes in primary liver carcinoma. Each 20-30 mg portion of unsorted bulk tissue served as the source for co-extraction of RNA and DNA. There were only treatment-naive patients, all with chronic HBV infection. Constant-region priming of approximately 500 ng total RNA yielded TCR beta cDNA. A slightly modified ARM-PCR protocol with three nested multiplex PCR rounds produced these TCR beta libraries. Researchers ran the first two PCR rounds for approximately 9 cycles each with TRBV1-TRBV30 forward primers and a C-beta reverse primer. One entry per CDR3 protein, called by TCRdb with MiXCR from the multiplex PCR reads. Of about 120,000 distinct CDR3 sequences in the sample, 55% to 75% were seen once. This clonotype has more than one count but fewer than ten. V lost 4 bases to trimming and J lost 2 bases, with 13 bases between them. CDR3 length: 15 amino acids. Germline CDR1 MGHRA, CDR2 YSYEKL.

The sample taken for sequencing was liver tumor tissue from sampling region 1. Subset reported: tumor region T1, superior pole. V is TRBV4-1 and J is TRBJ2-3; the D gene is possibly TRBD1 (5 bases). The sequence derives from a woman aged 55-70 years with primary liver carcinoma and hepatitis B virus infection. The CDR3 region has the DNA TGCGCCAGCAGCCCACTAACAGGTCACACAGATACGCAGTATTTT. Translation: CASSPLTGHTDTQYF.